This T cell receptor beta chain emerged from a study of T cells in Graves' hyperthyroidism and ophthalmopathy (dated by TCRdb to between 2017 and 2020). Regarding the complete study: Peripheral blood samples were taken at the time of initial diagnosis, prior to any treatment. To identify TCR V-J signatures that set the groups apart, the researchers used a discovery cohort of 100 patients, made up of 40 to 45 with Graves' ophthalmopathy and about 60 with stable Graves' hyperthyroidism. Prospective prediction of ophthalmopathy was tested in an independent validation cohort consisting of fewer than 20 hyperthyroidism patients and some 16 patients who later progressed to ophthalmopathy. The roughly 100 discovery patients were randomly divided into training and test sets at a 7:3 ratio. In more than 5 Graves' hyperthyroidism patients, the study also compared T-cell repertoires from thyroid tissue with T-cell repertoires from blood. Once sampling was done, hyperthyroidism patients were given methimazole at a starting dose of 30 mg daily, whereas ophthalmopathy patients were given high-dose intravenous methylprednisolone. According to the paper, TCR Vbeta CDR3 sequencing was carried out on 120 to 150 peripheral blood samples, which came from some 41 ophthalmopathy, 75 to 80 hyperthyroidism and 17 progressor patients. General conclusions and limits of the study: Ophthalmopathy was separated from stable hyperthyroidism by a 13 V-J signature model, with 85% to 90% sensitivity and 81% to 82% specificity obtained in cross-validation and 80%/75% obtained in testing. Blood samples also contained most of the expanded thyroid clonotypes (frequency above 0.001), which suggests that blood repertoires may reflect thyroid immune responses. No statistical method was used to fix the sample size in advance, and group allocation was not hidden from the investigators. In validation, progression to ophthalmopathy was predicted by the model with roughly 71% sensitivity and 72% to 80% specificity, a median of approximately 6.5 months before onset.

Stable Graves' hyperthyroidism was defined as the absence of progression to ophthalmopathy over 18 months of follow-up. Hyperthyroidism patients were newly diagnosed, had a disease duration of under 2 months, and were aged 18 to 65 years. Any patient with an uncontrolled infection, another autoimmune disease, pregnancy or lactation was excluded. Diagnoses were established on the basis of clinical symptoms, serum thyroxine and TRAb, thyroid ultrasound, and orbital computed tomography. PBMCs were isolated from around 10 ml of fresh peripheral blood by Ficoll-Paque density gradient centrifugation. Total RNA was extracted with Trizol reagent, and quality was checked on an Agilent 2100 Bioanalyzer. The TCR beta CDR3 regions were amplified from RNA transcripts. The first round of RT-PCR for the TCR CDR3 was performed with the HTBI primer set and the Qiagen OneStep RT-PCR kit. Libraries were constructed in a second round of multiplex PCR, after which size selection and purification were performed. Paired-end sequencing of the libraries was performed with 100 bp reads on an Illumina HiSeq2000. As for the original processing: Raw data were processed with SOAPnuke, discarding reads with adapters, uncalled bases, mean Phred below 15, or no exact constant-primer or identifier match. COPE v1.2.5 was used to merge high-quality paired reads, and clonotypes were defined as unique nucleotide sequences. Clonotypes were aligned to IMGT TRBV, TRBD and TRBJ reference segments using MiTCR v1.1. The analysis included only V-J combinations with a frequency above 0.0001, which together covered around 99% of the repertoires. A TCS score was defined as the ratio of F50 (clonal expansion) to E x V (chaos), with BLOSUM62-based TCRdist applied between CDR3 peptides within each V-J. Welch's t-statistics and random forest reduced around 510 V-J features to fewer than 15, which were used in a naive Bayes classifier (R e1071). TCRdb reprocessing: public reads trimmed at Q25 with fastp, clones called with MiXCR, in-frame beta chains kept. Entries are consolidated by CDR3 protein sequence, retaining the most common genes and DNA. V and J calls and clone size were set by TCRdb, not the authors. Present in this sample are 340,000 or so distinct CDR3 sequences, around a fifth of which were seen just once. Clones ranked in the top ten supply 50% to 65% of the sample.

A remark on this clonotype: There is no known antigen for this receptor. There are no base qualities to consult, and no much larger clone falls within one base.

The origin of this receptor is a woman in her forties or fifties with Graves' hyperthyroidism. Material for sequencing was blood.

Read as DNA, the sequence is TGTGCCAGCAGCTTAGGGCCACAGCCTGGGGATGAGCAGTTCTTC. Its protein reads: CASSLGPQPGDEQFF. The rearrangement joined TRBV7-9 to TRBJ2-1; the D segment cannot be called with confidence. CDR1 and CDR2 are read off the germline V gene (reference sequence) as SEHNR and FQNEAQ. From the cysteine through the phenylalanine, the CDR3 covers 15 amino acids. CDR3 DNA only is kept here, 45 bases in frame from base 1. The trim is 1 base for V and 8 bases for J, with a gap of 15 bases between the germline ends.